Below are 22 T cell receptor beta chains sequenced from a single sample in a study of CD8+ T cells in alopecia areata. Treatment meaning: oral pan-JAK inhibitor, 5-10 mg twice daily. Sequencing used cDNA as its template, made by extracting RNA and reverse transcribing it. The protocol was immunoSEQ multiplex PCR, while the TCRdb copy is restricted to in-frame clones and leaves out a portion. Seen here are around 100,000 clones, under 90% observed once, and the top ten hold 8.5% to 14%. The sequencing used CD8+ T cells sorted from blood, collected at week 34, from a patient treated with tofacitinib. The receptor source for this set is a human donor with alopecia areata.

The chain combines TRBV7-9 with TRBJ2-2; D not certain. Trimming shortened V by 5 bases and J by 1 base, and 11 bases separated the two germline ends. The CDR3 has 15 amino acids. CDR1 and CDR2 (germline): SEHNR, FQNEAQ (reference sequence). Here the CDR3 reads CASSGKGWNTGELFF. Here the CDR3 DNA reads TGTGCCAGCAGCGGAAAGGGATGGAACACCGGGGAGCTGTTTTTT.

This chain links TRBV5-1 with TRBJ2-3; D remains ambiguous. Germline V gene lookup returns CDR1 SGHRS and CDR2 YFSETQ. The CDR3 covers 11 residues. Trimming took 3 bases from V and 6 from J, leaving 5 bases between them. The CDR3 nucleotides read TGCGCCAGCAGCTCTCCGGATACGCAGTATTTT. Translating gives CASSSPDTQYF.

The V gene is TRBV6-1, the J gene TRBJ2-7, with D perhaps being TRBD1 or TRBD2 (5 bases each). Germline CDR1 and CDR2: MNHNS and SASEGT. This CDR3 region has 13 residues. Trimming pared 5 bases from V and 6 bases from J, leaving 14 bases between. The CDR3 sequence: CASSSGLGGEQYF. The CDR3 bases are TGTGCCAGCAGTTCGGGGCTAGGAGGCGAGCAGTACTTC.

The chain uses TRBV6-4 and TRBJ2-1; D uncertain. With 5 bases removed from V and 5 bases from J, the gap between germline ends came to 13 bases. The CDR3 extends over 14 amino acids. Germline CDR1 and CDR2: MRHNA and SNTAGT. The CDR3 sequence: CASSPRETDNEQFF. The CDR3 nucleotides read TGTGCCAGCAGTCCGCGCGAAACTGACAATGAGCAGTTCTTC.

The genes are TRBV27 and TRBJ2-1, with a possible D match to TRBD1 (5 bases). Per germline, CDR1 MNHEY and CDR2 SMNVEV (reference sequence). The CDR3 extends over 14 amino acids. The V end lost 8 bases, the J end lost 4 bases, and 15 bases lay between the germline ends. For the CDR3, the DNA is TGTGCCAGCGGACAATCCCCGGCTTACAATGAGCAGTTCTTC. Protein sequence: CASGQSPAYNEQFF.

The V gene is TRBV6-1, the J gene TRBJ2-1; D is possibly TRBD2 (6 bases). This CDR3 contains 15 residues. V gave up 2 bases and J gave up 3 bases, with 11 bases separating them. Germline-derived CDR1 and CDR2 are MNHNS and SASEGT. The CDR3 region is CASSELGTVYNEQFF. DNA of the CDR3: TGTGCCAGCAGTGAATTAGGGACTGTCTACAATGAGCAGTTCTTC.

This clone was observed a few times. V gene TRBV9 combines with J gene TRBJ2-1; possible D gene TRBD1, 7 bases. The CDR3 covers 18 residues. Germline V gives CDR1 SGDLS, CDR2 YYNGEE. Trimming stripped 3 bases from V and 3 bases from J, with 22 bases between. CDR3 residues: CASSGRISGGGGYNEQFF. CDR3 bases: TGTGCCAGCAGCGGACGGATCAGCGGAGGGGGCGGCTACAATGAGCAGTTCTTC.

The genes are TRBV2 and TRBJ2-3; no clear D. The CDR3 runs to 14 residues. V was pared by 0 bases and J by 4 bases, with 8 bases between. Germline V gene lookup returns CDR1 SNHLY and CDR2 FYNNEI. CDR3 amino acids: CASSEAPGADTQYF. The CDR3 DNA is TGTGCCAGCAGTGAAGCCCCTGGAGCAGATACGCAGTATTTT.

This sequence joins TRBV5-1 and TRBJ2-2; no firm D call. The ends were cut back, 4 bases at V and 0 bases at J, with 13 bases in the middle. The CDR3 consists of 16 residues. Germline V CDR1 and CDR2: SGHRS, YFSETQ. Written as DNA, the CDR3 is TGCGCCAGCAGCGTGAACTATGATTCGAACACCGGGGAGCTGTTTTTT. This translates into CASSVNYDSNTGELFF.

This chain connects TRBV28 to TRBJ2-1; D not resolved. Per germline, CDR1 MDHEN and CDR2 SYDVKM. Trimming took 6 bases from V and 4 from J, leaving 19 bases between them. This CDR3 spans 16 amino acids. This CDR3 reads CASRLIDPHGYNEQFF. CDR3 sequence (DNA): TGTGCCAGCAGGCTTATCGACCCACACGGGTACAATGAGCAGTTCTTC.

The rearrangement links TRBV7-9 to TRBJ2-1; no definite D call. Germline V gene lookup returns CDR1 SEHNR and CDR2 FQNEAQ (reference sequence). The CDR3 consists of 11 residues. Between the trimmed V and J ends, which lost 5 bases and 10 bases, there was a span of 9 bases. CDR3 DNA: TGTGCCAGCAGCGTAGACCAGGAGCAGTTCTTC. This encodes CASSVDQEQFF.

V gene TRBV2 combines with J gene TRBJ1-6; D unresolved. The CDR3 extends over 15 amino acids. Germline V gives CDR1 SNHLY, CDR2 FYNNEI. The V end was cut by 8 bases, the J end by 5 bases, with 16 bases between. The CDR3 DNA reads TGTGCCAGCCTCGGATCGCTGCAGAATAATTCACCCCTCCACTTT. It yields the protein CASLGSLQNNSPLHF.

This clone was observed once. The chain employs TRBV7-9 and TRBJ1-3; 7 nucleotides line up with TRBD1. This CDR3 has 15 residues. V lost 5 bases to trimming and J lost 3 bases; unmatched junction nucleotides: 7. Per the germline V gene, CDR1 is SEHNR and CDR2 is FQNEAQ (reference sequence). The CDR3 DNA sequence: TGTGCCAGCAGCACCCACAGGGGTGGTGGAAACACCATATATTTT. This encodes CASSTHRGGGNTIYF.

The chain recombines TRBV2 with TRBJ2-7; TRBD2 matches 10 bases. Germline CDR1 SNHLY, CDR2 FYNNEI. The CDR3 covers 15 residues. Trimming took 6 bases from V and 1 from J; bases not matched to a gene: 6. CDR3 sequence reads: CASRGTSGNSYEQYF. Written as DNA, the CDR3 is TGTGCCAGCAGGGGAACTAGCGGGAATTCCTACGAGCAGTACTTC.

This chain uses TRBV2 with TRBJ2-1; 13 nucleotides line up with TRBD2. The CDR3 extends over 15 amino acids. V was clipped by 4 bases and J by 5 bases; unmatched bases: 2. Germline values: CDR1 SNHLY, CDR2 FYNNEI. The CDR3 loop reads CASSVGTSGNNEQFF. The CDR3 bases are TGTGCCAGCAGTGTTGGGACTAGCGGGAACAATGAGCAGTTCTTC.

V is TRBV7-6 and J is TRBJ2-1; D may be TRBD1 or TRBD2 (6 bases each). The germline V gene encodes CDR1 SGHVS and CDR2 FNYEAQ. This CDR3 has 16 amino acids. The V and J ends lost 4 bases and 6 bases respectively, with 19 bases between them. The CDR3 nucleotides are TGTGCCAGCAGCTATGCCCCGGGAGAGGGGGGCAATGAGCAGTTCTTC. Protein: CASSYAPGEGGNEQFF.

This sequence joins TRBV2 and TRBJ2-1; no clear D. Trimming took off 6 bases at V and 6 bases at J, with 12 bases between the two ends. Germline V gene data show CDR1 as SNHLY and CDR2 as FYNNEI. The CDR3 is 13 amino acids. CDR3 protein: CASSPFVGNEQFF. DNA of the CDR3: TGTGCCAGCAGCCCATTCGTCGGCAATGAGCAGTTCTTC. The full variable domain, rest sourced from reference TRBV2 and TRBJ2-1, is EPEVTQTPSHQVTQMGQEVILRCVPISNHLYFYWYRQILGQKVEFLVSFYNNEISEKSEIFDDQFSVERPDGSNFTLKIRSTKLEDSAMYFCASSPFVGNEQFFGPGTRLTVL.

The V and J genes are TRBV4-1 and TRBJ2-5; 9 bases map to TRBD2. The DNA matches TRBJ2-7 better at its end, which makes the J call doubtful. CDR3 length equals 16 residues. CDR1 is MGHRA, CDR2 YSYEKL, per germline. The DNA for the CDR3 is TGCGCCAGCAGCCAAGAACTTAGCGGGAGAGGCGACGAGCAGTACTTC. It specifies CASSQELSGRGDEQYF.

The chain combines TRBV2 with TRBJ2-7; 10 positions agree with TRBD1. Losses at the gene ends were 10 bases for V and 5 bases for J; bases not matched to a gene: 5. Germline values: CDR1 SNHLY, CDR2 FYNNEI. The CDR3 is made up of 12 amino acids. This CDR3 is CATGTGEHEQYF. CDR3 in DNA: TGTGCCACCGGGACAGGGGAACACGAGCAGTACTTC.

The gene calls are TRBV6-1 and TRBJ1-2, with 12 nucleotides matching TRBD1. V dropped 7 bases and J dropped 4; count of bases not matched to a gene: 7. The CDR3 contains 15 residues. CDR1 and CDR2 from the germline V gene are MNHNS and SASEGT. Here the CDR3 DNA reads TGTGCCAGCAACCCCGGGACAGGGGGCGTCTATGGCTACACCTTC. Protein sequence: CASNPGTGGVYGYTF.

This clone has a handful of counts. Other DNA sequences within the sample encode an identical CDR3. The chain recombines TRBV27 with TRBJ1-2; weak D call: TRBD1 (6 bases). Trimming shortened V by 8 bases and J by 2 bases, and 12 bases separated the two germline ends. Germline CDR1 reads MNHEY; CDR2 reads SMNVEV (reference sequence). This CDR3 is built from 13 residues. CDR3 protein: CASGGQNNYGYTF. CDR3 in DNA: TGTGCCAGCGGTGGACAGAACAACTATGGCTACACCTTC.

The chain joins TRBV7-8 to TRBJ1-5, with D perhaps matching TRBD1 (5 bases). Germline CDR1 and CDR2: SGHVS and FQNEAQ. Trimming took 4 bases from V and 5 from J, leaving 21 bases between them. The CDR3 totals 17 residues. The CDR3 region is CASSWDRDGSRDQPQHF. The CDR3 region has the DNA TGTGCCAGCAGCTGGGACCGGGACGGCTCTAGGGATCAGCCCCAGCATTTT.